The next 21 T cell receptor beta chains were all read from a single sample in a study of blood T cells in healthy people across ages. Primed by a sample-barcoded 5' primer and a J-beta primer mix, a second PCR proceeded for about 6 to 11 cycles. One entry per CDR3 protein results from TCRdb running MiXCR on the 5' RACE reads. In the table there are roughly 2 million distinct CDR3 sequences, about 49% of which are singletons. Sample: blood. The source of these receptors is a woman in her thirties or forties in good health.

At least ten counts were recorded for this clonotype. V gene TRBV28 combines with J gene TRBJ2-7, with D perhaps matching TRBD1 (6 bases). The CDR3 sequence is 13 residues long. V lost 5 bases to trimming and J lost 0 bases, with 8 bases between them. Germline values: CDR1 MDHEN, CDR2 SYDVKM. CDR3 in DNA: TGTGCCAGCAGTGGGGACAACTCCTACGAGCAGTACTTC. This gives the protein CASSGDNSYEQYF.

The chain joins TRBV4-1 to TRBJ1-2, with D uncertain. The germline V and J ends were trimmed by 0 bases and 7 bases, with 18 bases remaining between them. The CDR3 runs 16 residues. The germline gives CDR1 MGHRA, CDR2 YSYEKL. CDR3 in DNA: TGCGCCAGCAGCCAAGATGGCGGGTCCCATCTCCGTGGCTACACCTTC. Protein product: CASSQDGGSHLRGYTF.

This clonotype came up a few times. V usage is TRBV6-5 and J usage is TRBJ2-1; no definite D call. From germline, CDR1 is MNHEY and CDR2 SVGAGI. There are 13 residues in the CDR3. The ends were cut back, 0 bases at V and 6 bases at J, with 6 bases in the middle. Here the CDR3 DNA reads TGTGCCAGCAGTTACTCGGACGTCAATGAGCAGTTCTTC. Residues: CASSYSDVNEQFF.

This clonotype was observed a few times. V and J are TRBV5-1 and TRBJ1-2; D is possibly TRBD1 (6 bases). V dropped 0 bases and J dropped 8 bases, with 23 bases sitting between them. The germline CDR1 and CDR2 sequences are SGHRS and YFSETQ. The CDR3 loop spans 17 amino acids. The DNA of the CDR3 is TGCGCCAGCAGCTTGGTTTCAGGGGCGACTGTCCTCGAGGGCTACACCTTC. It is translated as CASSLVSGATVLEGYTF.

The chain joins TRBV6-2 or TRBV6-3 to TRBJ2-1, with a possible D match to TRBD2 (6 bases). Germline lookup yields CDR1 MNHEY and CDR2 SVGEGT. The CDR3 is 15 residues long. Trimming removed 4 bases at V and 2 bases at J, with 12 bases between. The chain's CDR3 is CASSWLRGTYNEQFF. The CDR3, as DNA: TGTGCCAGCAGTTGGTTGCGGGGAACCTACAATGAGCAGTTCTTC.

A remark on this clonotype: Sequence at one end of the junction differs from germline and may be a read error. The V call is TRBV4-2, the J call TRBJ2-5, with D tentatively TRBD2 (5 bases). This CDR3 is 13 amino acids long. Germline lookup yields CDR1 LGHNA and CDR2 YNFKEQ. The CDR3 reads CTSSQLGSETQYF. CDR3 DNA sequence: TGTACCAGCAGCCAACTAGGATCAGAGACCCAGTACTTC.

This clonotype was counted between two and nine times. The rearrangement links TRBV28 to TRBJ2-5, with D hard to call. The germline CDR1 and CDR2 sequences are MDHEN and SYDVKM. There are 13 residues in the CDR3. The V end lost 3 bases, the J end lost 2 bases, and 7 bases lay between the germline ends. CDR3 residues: CASSFLLQETQYF. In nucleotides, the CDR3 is TGTGCCAGCAGTTTTCTCCTTCAAGAGACCCAGTACTTC.

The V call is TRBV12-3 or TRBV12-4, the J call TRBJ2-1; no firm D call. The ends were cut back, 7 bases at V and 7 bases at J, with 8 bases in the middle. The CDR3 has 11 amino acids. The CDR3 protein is CASTSNNEQFF. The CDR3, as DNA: TGTGCCAGCACCTCAAATAATGAGCAGTTCTTC.

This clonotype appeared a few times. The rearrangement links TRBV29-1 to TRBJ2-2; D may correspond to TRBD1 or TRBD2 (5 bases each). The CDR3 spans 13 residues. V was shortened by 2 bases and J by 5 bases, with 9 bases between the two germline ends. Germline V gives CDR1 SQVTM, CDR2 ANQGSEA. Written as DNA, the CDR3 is TGCAGCGTTGAACGGGACCAAACCGGGGAGCTGTTTTTT. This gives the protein CSVERDQTGELFF.

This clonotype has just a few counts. This chain's CDR3 is CASSPTGDRGYTF. The CDR3 region has the DNA TGTGCCAGCAGCCCGACAGGGGATCGGGGCTACACCTTC. The chain is built from TRBV5-5 and TRBJ1-2; 8 bases map to TRBD1. Germline V gene data show CDR1 as SGHKS and CDR2 as YYEKEE (reference sequence). V was pared by 4 bases and J by 8 bases, with 7 bases of the junction left unmatched. This CDR3 is built from 13 residues.

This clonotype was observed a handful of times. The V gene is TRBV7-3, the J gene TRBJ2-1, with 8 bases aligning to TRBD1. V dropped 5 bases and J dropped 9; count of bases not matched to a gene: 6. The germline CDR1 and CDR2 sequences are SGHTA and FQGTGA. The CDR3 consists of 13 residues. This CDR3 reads CASSGQGEGEQFF. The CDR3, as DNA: TGTGCCAGCAGCGGACAGGGTGAAGGTGAGCAGTTCTTC.

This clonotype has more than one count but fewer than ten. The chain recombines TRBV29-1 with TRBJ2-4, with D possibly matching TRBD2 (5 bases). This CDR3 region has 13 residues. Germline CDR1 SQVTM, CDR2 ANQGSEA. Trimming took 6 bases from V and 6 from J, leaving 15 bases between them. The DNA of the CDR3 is TGCAGCGTGTTATACTCGGGATCAAACATTCAGTACTTC. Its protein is CSVLYSGSNIQYF.

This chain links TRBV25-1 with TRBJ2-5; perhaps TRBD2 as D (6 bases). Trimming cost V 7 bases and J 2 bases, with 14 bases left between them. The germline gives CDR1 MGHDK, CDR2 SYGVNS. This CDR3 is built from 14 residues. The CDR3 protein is CASIEAGRQETQYF. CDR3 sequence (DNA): TGTGCCAGCATAGAGGCAGGGAGGCAAGAGACCCAGTACTTC. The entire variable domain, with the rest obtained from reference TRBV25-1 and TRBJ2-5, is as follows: EADIYQTPRYLVIGTGKKITLECSQTMGHDKMYWYQQDPGMELHLIHYSYGVNSTEKGDLSSESTVSRIRTEHFPLTLESARPSHTSQYLCASIEAGRQETQYFGPGTRLLVL.

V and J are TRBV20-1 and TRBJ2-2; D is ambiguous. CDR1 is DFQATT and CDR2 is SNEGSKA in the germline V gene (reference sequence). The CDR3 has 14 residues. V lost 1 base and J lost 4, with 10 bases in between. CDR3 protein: CSARGLATTGELFF. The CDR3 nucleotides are TGCAGTGCTAGAGGATTAGCTACCACCGGGGAGCTGTTTTTT.

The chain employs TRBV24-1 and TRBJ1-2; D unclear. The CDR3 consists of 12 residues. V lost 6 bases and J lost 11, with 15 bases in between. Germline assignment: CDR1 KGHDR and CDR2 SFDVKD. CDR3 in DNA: TGTGCCACCAGTTCGTTGCGGGGAGGATACACCTTC. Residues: CATSSLRGGYTF.

CDR3 bases: TGTGCCAGCAGAGATCGACAGGGGCCGAGGGATGGCTACACCTTC. It translates to CASRDRQGPRDGYTF. The chain couples TRBV12-3 or TRBV12-4 to TRBJ1-2; TRBD1 agrees at 8 bases. The CDR3 has 15 amino acids. J gave up 6 bases and V 6 bases, and 12 bases lay outside the gene matches.

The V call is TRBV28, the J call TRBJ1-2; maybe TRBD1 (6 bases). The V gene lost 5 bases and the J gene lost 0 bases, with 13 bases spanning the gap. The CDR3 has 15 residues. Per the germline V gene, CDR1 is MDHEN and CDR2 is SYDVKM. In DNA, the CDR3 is TGTGCCAGCAGTGCCCGGACAGTAGCTAACTATGGCTACACCTTC. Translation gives CASSARTVANYGYTF.

The DNA for the CDR3 is TGCAGTGCTAGAGAGCCAGGGAACACTGAAGCTTTCTTT. Amino acids: CSAREPGNTEAFF. The genes are TRBV20-1 and TRBJ1-1; D unresolved. The CDR3 extends over 13 amino acids. Germline CDR1 and CDR2: DFQATT and SNEGSKA (reference sequence). Trimming stripped 0 bases from V and 1 base from J, with 6 bases between.

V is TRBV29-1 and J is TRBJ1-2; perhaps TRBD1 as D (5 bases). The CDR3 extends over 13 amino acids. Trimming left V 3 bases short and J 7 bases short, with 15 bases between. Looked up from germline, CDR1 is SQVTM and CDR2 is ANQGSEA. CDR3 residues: CSVDLGFRGGYTF. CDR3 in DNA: TGCAGCGTTGATCTCGGTTTTAGGGGTGGCTACACCTTC. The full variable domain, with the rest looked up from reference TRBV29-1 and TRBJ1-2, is SAVISQKPSRDICQRGTSLTIQCQVDSQVTMMFWYRQQPGQSLTLIATANQGSEATYESGFVIDKFPISRPNLTFSTLTVSNMSPEDSSIYLCSVDLGFRGGYTFGSGTRLTVV.

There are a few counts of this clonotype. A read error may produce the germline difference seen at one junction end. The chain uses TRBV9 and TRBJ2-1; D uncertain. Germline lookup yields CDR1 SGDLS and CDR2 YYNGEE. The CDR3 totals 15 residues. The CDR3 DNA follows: TGTGCCAGCAGCGTGGCGACTGGCTCCCACAATGAGCAGTTCTTC. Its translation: CASSVATGSHNEQFF.

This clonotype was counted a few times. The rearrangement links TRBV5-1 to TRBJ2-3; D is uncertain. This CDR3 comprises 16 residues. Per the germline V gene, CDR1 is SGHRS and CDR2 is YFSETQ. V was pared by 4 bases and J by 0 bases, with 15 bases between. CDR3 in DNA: TGCGCCAGCAGCCTCGTAAAGACGAGGAGCACAGATACGCAGTATTTT. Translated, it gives CASSLVKTRSTDTQYF.